This note documents a single TCR beta chain sequence. The record originates from a study of T cell responses to AZD1222 COVID-19 vaccine. The method was immunoSEQ multiplex PCR; TCRdb's version includes in-frame clones alone and lacks a portion of them. The sample lists tens of thousands of clones, around nine tenths occurring once. V lost 7 bases, J lost 5 bases, and 10 bases lay in between. CDR3 size: 12 residues. This clonotype originated in an adult who received the AZD1222 COVID-19 vaccine. The rearrangement uses TRBV12-3 or TRBV12-4 and TRBJ2-3, with D possibly being TRBD1 (6 bases). The sequencing used peripheral blood, collected 28 days after the second AZD1222 dose. The CDR3 DNA reads as TGTGCCAGCACCCTAGGGGGAGATACGCAGTATTTT. It encodes CASTLGGDTQYF.